The TCR beta chain under discussion was sequenced for a study of blood T cell repertoires in COVID-19. This CDR3 has 15 residues. With 0 bases removed from V and 2 bases from J, the gap between germline ends came to 10 bases. CDR1 and CDR2 (germline): SGHTA, FQGNSA. Original processing methods: Estimation of nucleated cell counts was performed using reference gene primer amplification. Libraries were prepared by immunoSEQ multiplex PCR; TCRdb keeps only in-frame clonotypes and omits some of them. That table furnishes V, J and clone size, whereas the DNA furnished D and trimming. The sample consists of about 220,000 clones, about 87% of them appearing once. Participants were placed into cohorts based on the clinical history they reported.

The chain couples TRBV7-2 to TRBJ1-2; D is unclear. Sequencing used PBMCs or T cells enriched from blood (not recorded which). The sequence came from a woman aged 25 to 45 who had recovered from COVID-19. The CDR3, as DNA: TGTGCCAGCAGCTTAGCGCGGTTAGCAAACTATGGCTACACCTTC. Amino acids: CASSLARLANYGYTF.